These 28 T cell receptor beta chains share one sample of origin, sequenced in a study of T cell changes during pregnancy in multiple sclerosis. Assay: immunoSEQ multiplex PCR; the TCRdb copy retains only in-frame clones and omits some. The sample carries about 110,000 clones, under 95% recorded once. The sample was peripheral blood, taken before pregnancy. The receptors shown here come from a female donor with multiple sclerosis, enrolled in a pregnancy study.

The genes are TRBV12-5 and TRBJ1-1; D perhaps matches TRBD1 (5 bases). The CDR3 length is 13 residues. The V and J ends lost 6 bases and 1 base respectively, with 9 bases between them. Germline CDR1 is LGHNT and CDR2 is FRNRAP. CDR3 DNA sequence: TGTGCTAGTGGCAGGGAGGCGAACACTGAAGCTTTCTTT. Translating gives CASGREANTEAFF.

The chain combines TRBV6-5 with TRBJ2-2, with a possible D match to TRBD2 (5 bases). Trimming removed 3 bases from V and 0 bases from J, with 11 bases in between. Per the germline V gene, CDR1 is MNHEY and CDR2 is SVGAGI. The CDR3 has 16 amino acids. Here the CDR3 DNA reads TGTGCCAGCAGTTATTCCCCCGGGGCGAACACCGGGGAGCTGTTTTTT. It translates to CASSYSPGANTGELFF.

The V gene is TRBV7-3, the J gene TRBJ2-5; 8 bases are a match to TRBD2. This CDR3 has 13 residues. The J segment lost 2 bases and the V segment lost 4 bases, leaving 0 bases of the junction unmatched. Germline V CDR1 and CDR2: SGHTA, FQGTGA. The CDR3 DNA sequence: TGTGCCAGCAGCTCGGGGGGGCAAGAGACCCAGTACTTC. It translates to CASSSGGQETQYF.

The chain is built from TRBV19 and TRBJ2-7; 10 bases align to TRBD2. The CDR3 loop spans 16 amino acids. Germline CDR1 and CDR2: LNHDA and SQIVND (reference sequence). The V and J ends lost 5 bases and 2 bases, in that order; junction bases with no gene match: 9. CDR3 amino acids: CASSASGLAKTYEQYF. The CDR3 DNA reads as TGTGCCAGTAGTGCGTCGGGACTAGCGAAAACCTACGAGCAGTACTTC.

The chain links TRBV5-4 to TRBJ2-5; D call uncertain. The CDR3 consists of 14 residues. Germline V gene lookup returns CDR1 SGHNT and CDR2 YYREEE (reference sequence). Trimming cost V 3 bases and J 3 bases, with 12 bases left between them. This CDR3 reads CASSSWVEEETQYF. CDR3 DNA sequence: TGTGCCAGCAGCTCTTGGGTAGAGGAAGAGACCCAGTACTTC.

This clone occurred once. This sequence joins TRBV10-3 and TRBJ1-1; 7 nucleotides match TRBD1. The CDR3 loop spans 13 amino acids. The germline V gene has CDR1 ENHRY and CDR2 SYGVKD. Trimming cost V 9 bases and J 0 bases; bases outside gene matches: 4. The CDR3 protein is CAISGTVNTEAFF. The DNA for the CDR3 is TGTGCCATTAGCGGGACAGTGAACACTGAAGCTTTCTTT.

The V gene is TRBV5-4, the J gene TRBJ2-3; 8 bases line up with TRBD2. The CDR3 is 15 residues long. Unmatched junction bases numbered 11, after V lost 7 bases and J lost 4 bases. In germline, CDR1 is SGHNT, CDR2 YYREEE (reference sequence). CDR3 coding DNA: TGTGCCAGCCGGAGTAGTCTAGCGGGCCCAGATACGCAGTATTTT. Protein product: CASRSSLAGPDTQYF. Full variable domain (missing parts from reference TRBV5-4 and TRBJ2-3): ETGVTQSPTHLIKTRGQQVTLRCSSQSGHNTVSWYQQALGQGPQFIFQYYREEENGRGNFPPRFSGLQFPNYSSELNVNALELDDSALYLCASRSSLAGPDTQYFGPGTRLTVL.

The J gene is TRBJ2-5, the V gene TRBV30, with a tentative D call TRBD2 (6 bases). Germline V gives CDR1 GTSNPN, CDR2 SVGIG (reference sequence). The CDR3 contains 13 residues. V was cut by 4 bases and J by 5 bases, with 14 bases left in between. CDR3 nucleotides: TGTGCCTGGAAGGGCGGGGCCTCGGAGACCCAGTACTTC. This gives the protein CAWKGGASETQYF.

This chain joins TRBV12-5 and TRBJ2-5; D may be TRBD1 (6 bases). From germline, CDR1 is LGHNT and CDR2 FRNRAP. There are 12 residues in the CDR3. V was clipped by 2 bases and J by 6 bases, with 7 bases between them. In nucleotides, the CDR3 is TGTGCTAGTGGTTTGTGGGGGCAGACCCAGTACTTC. Protein sequence: CASGLWGQTQYF.

V is TRBV7-8 and J is TRBJ1-5, with TRBD1 matching over 9 bases. Germline V gene sequence: CDR1 SGHVS, CDR2 FQNEAQ. The CDR3 loop spans 14 amino acids. The V gene end was trimmed by 2 bases and the J gene end by 7 bases; junction bases not matched to a gene: 3. The CDR3 nucleotides are TGTGCCAGCAGCTTAAGGACAGGGGTGCAGCCCCAGCATTTT. Translated: CASSLRTGVQPQHF.

This clone was observed a handful of times. The chain uses TRBV10-3 and TRBJ1-1, with TRBD1 matching over 9 bases. CDR1 and CDR2 from the germline V gene are ENHRY and SYGVKD. The CDR3 spans 13 residues. J was trimmed by 5 bases and V by 6 bases; bases with no gene match: 4. CDR3 sequence: CAISRDRATEAFF. CDR3 DNA sequence: TGTGCCATCAGCAGGGACAGGGCGACTGAAGCTTTCTTT.

The rearrangement links TRBV29-1 to TRBJ1-4, with 7 bases fitting TRBD1. CDR1 is SQVTM and CDR2 is ANQGSEA in the germline V gene. V lost 4 bases, J lost 2 bases, and 4 bases stayed unmatched. The CDR3 has 14 residues. CDR3 in amino acids: CSVGRGTTNEKLFF. The CDR3 nucleotides read TGCAGCGTTGGCAGGGGGACGACTAATGAAAAACTGTTTTTT.

The genes are TRBV30 and TRBJ1-2; 9 bases align to TRBD1. There are 17 residues in the CDR3. V lost 1 base, J lost 3 bases, and 12 bases stayed unmatched. Germline CDR1 reads GTSNPN; CDR2 reads SVGIG (reference sequence). The CDR3 here is CAWSGGRGGQGDYGYTF. CDR3 sequence (DNA): TGTGCCTGGAGTGGAGGACGGGGGGGACAGGGAGACTATGGCTACACCTTC.

The V call is TRBV5-8, the J call TRBJ2-3; maybe TRBD1 (5 bases). Germline V lookup: CDR1 SGHTS, CDR2 YDEGEE. V was trimmed by 4 bases and J by 5 bases, leaving 17 bases between them. There are 15 residues in the CDR3. This chain's CDR3 is CASSRRQGVLDTQYF. CDR3 DNA: TGTGCCAGCAGCCGGCGGCAGGGCGTGTTAGATACGCAGTATTTT.

The CDR3 coding sequence is TGTGCCAGCAGCTTACCAGGGCGGGAGGAAGCTTTCTTT. This gives the protein CASSLPGREEAFF. This chain joins TRBV13 and TRBJ1-1; D is possibly TRBD1 (5 bases). In germline, CDR1 is PRHDT, CDR2 FYEKMQ (reference sequence). V lost 2 bases and J 8 bases, leaving 12 bases between the germline ends. This CDR3 comprises 13 residues.

J is TRBJ2-4 and V is TRBV19, with 7 positions matching TRBD2. The trim removed 7 bases at V and 5 bases at J, leaving 11 bases unmatched. CDR1 LNHDA and CDR2 SQIVND come from the germline V gene (reference sequence). This CDR3 contains 15 residues. For the CDR3, the DNA is TGTGCCAGTACGGTTGCTCCTAGCGGCCAAAACATTCAGTACTTC. This sequence encodes CASTVAPSGQNIQYF.

The V call is TRBV7-9, the J call TRBJ1-1; 8 nucleotides align to TRBD1. With V trimmed by 5 bases and J by 6 bases, 8 bases remained unmatched. CDR1 is SEHNR and CDR2 is FQNEAQ in the germline V gene (reference sequence). This CDR3 has 14 residues. The DNA for the CDR3 is TGTGCCAGCAGCCTCCCGACAGGGGATCCTGAAGCTTTCTTT. Protein product: CASSLPTGDPEAFF. Looking up the rest from reference TRBV7-9 and TRBJ1-1 gives the full variable domain: DTGVSQNPRHKITKRGQNVTFRCDPISEHNRLYWYRQTLGQGPEFLTYFQNEAQLEKSRLLSDRFSAERPKGSFSTLEIQRTEQGDSAMYLCASSLPTGDPEAFFGQGTRLTVV.

The V and J genes are TRBV6-5 and TRBJ1-1; no clear D gene. Trimming left V 6 bases short and J 0 bases short, with 5 bases between. Germline assignment: CDR1 MNHEY and CDR2 SVGAGI. The CDR3 length is 12 residues. CDR3 sequence reads: CASRSMNTEAFF. CDR3 DNA sequence: TGTGCCAGCAGAAGCATGAACACTGAAGCTTTCTTT.

The chain couples TRBV6-5 to TRBJ1-2; D gene unclear. Trimming left V 5 bases short and J 4 bases short, with 14 bases between. CDR1 and CDR2 (germline): MNHEY, SVGAGI. The CDR3 runs 14 residues. The CDR3 region has the DNA TGTGCCAGCAGTCGAGAGGCGTGGAGCTATGGCTACACCTTC. It is translated as CASSREAWSYGYTF.

This chain joins TRBV2 and TRBJ2-1; D is possibly TRBD2 (7 bases). V lost 2 bases, J lost 8 bases, and 16 bases lay in between. Germline V lookup: CDR1 SNHLY, CDR2 FYNNEI. The CDR3 contains 15 residues. CDR3 DNA: TGTGCCAGCAGTGAAAGGGGGGGGGTCTCGGATGAGCAGTTCTTC. Its translation is CASSERGGVSDEQFF.

The rearrangement joins TRBV14 to TRBJ1-1; 8 nucleotides match TRBD1. The CDR3 runs 18 residues. Germline assignment: CDR1 SGHDN and CDR2 FVKESK. V dropped 7 bases and J dropped 5; count of bases not matched to a gene: 21. CDR3 region: CASKPRGGQGGLGTEAFF. As DNA, the CDR3 is TGTGCCAGCAAGCCAAGGGGAGGACAGGGAGGTTTGGGGACTGAAGCTTTCTTT.

The chain couples TRBV14 to TRBJ1-1, with D perhaps matching TRBD1 (6 bases). The V and J ends lost 0 bases and 11 bases respectively, with 16 bases between them. CDR1 and CDR2 (germline): SGHDN, FVKESK. The CDR3 totals 14 residues. This chain's CDR3 is CASSQDQGLVRAFF. The CDR3 DNA reads TGTGCCAGCAGCCAAGACCAGGGGTTGGTTCGGGCTTTCTTT.

The V gene is TRBV5-1, the J gene TRBJ2-5, with D possibly being TRBD1 (6 bases). The length of the CDR3 is 13 residues. Looked up from germline, CDR1 is SGHRS and CDR2 is YFSETQ. Trimming stripped 1 base from V and 4 bases from J, with 8 bases between. The CDR3 region has the DNA TGCGCCAGCAGCTTGTCAGGGGTAGAGACCCAGTACTTC. It specifies CASSLSGVETQYF.

The rearrangement uses TRBV7-9 and TRBJ1-1; 11 bases are a match to TRBD1. There are 14 residues in the CDR3. The germline V gene encodes CDR1 SEHNR and CDR2 FQNEAQ (reference sequence). Germline trimming cut 5 bases from V and 4 bases from J; bases unmatched to any gene: 3. The CDR3 protein is CASSPGTGGTEAFF. In nucleotides, the CDR3 is TGTGCCAGCAGCCCTGGGACAGGGGGCACTGAAGCTTTCTTT.

The J gene is TRBJ2-1, the V gene TRBV27, with D maybe TRBD2 (6 bases). The CDR3 covers 17 residues. Germline V lookup: CDR1 MNHEY, CDR2 SMNVEV (reference sequence). Trimming shortened V by 5 bases and J by 2 bases, and 19 bases separated the two germline ends. The DNA for the CDR3 is TGTGCCAGCAGTCCCCGAGGAACGGGGGTACCCTACAATGAGCAGTTCTTC. Translated, it gives CASSPRGTGVPYNEQFF.

The genes are TRBV7-9 and TRBJ1-5; D may be TRBD1 (6 bases). Trimming pared 1 base from V and 4 bases from J, leaving 14 bases between. Germline assignment: CDR1 SEHNR and CDR2 FQNEAQ (reference sequence). This CDR3 spans 16 amino acids. CDR3 amino acids: CASSLGSGEGNQPQHF. The DNA for the CDR3 is TGTGCCAGCAGCTTAGGCTCAGGGGAAGGGAATCAGCCCCAGCATTTT. Together with reference TRBV7-9 and TRBJ1-5, the CDR3 gives the full variable domain: DTGVSQNPRHKITKRGQNVTFRCDPISEHNRLYWYRQTLGQGPEFLTYFQNEAQLEKSRLLSDRFSAERPKGSFSTLEIQRTEQGDSAMYLCASSLGSGEGNQPQHFGDGTRLSIL.

V and J are TRBV6-5 and TRBJ1-2, with a possible D match to TRBD1 (5 bases). Trimming left V 4 bases short and J 4 bases short, with 10 bases between. Looked up from germline, CDR1 is MNHEY and CDR2 is SVGAGI. The CDR3 runs to 13 residues. The CDR3 reads CASSSTGVYGYTF. In DNA, the CDR3 is TGTGCCAGCAGTTCTACAGGCGTCTATGGCTACACCTTC.

V and J are TRBV18 and TRBJ1-1, with TRBD1 identical over 8 bases. CDR3 length: 13 amino acids. The germline gives CDR1 KGHSH, CDR2 LQKENI. With V trimmed by 2 bases and J by 8 bases, 4 bases remained unmatched. CDR3 amino acids: CASSPGDRSEAFF. The CDR3 DNA reads TGTGCCAGCTCACCAGGGGACAGGAGCGAAGCTTTCTTT.